This is a list of T cell receptor beta chains from one sample in a study of CD8+ T cells in alopecia areata. Clones were sequenced by immunoSEQ multiplex PCR, and TCRdb holds only the in-frame ones, with some missing. The table shows about 220,000 clones, with about 50% occurring only once. The source was CD4+ T cells sorted from blood, collected at week 4, from a patient treated with tofacitinib. The receptors come from a human donor with alopecia areata. Each CDR3 is given with its conserved first and last residue. The D gene is left open where the match is weak. Not all rows give a size; the values are once, few, many and, for expanded clones, a class.

>few|NA|TRBV19|TRBJ2-7
CASSILEGEGYEQYF
TGTGCCAGTAGTATATTGGAGGGGGAGGGCTACGAGCAGTACTTC
>few|NA|TRBV7-2|TRBJ2-5
CASSPQGETQYF
TGTGCCAGCAGCCCCCAAGGGGAGACCCAGTACTTC
>NA|TRBD1|TRBV6-1|TRBJ2-7
CASSRGSYEQYF
TGTGCCAGCAGCAGGGGGTCCTACGAGCAGTACTTC
>NA|NA|TRBV20-1|TRBJ1-1
CSARGSGLAFF
TGCAGTGCGCGGGGGAGCGGTTTAGCTTTCTTT
>NA|TRBD1|TRBV2|TRBJ1-1
CASTFRDRNTEAFF
TGTGCCAGCACCTTCCGGGACAGGAACACTGAAGCTTTCTTT
>NA|NA|TRBV7-2|TRBJ2-4
CASSLGGFRNIQYF
TGTGCCAGCAGCTTAGGGGGCTTTAGAAACATTCAGTACTTC
>NA|TRBD1|TRBV30|TRBJ1-4
CACNRDRVEKLFF
TGTGCCTGTAACCGGGACAGGGTTGAAAAACTGTTTTTT
>NA|NA|TRBV6-6|TRBJ1-2
CATRQRAGGYTF
TGTGCCACCCGACAGAGGGCGGGCGGCTACACCTTC
>NA|TRBD2|TRBV7-8|TRBJ2-3
CASSFPRAGGTDTQYF
TGTGCCAGCAGCTTTCCTCGAGCGGGGGGAACAGATACGCAGTATTTT
>few|NA|TRBV25-1|TRBJ2-7
CASSEFREPYEQYF
TGTGCCAGCAGTGAATTTAGGGAACCGTACGAGCAGTACTTC
>NA|TRBD1|TRBV29-1|TRBJ1-1
CSVERQGDSEAFF
TGCAGCGTTGAAAGACAGGGGGACTCTGAAGCTTTCTTT
>NA|NA|TRBV23-1|TRBJ1-2
CASSHPDRLYGYTF
TGCGCCAGCAGTCACCCCGACAGGCTCTATGGCTACACCTTC
>NA|TRBD2|TRBV12-5|TRBJ2-3
CASGAGLATDTQYF
TGTGCTAGTGGAGCCGGACTAGCGACAGATACGCAGTATTTT
>few|NA|TRBV5-1|TRBJ1-2
CASSLEGRGRGYTF
TGCGCCAGCAGCTTGGAGGGCAGGGGTCGAGGCTACACCTTC
>NA|NA|TRBV11-3|TRBJ1-1
CASSPKQNTEAFF
TGTGCCAGCAGCCCTAAACAGAACACTGAAGCTTTCTTT
>NA|NA|TRBV5-5|TRBJ2-3
CASSPDGRTDTQYF
TGTGCCAGCAGCCCGGACGGGCGCACAGATACGCAGTATTTT
>few|NA|TRBV10-3|TRBJ1-1
CAISGDRTAEAFF
TGTGCCATCAGTGGTGACAGGACCGCTGAAGCTTTCTTT
>NA|NA|TRBV2|TRBJ1-4
CASRGQGRRNEKLFF
TGTGCCAGCAGGGGTCAGGGAAGGAGGAATGAAAAACTGTTTTTT
>NA|TRBD2|TRBV15|TRBJ2-6
CATSRTSGSSGANVLTF
TGTGCCACCAGCAGGACTAGCGGGAGCTCTGGGGCCAACGTCCTGACTTTC
>NA|NA|TRBV27|TRBJ1-1
CASSTYMNTEAFF
TGTGCCAGCAGTACTTACATGAACACTGAAGCTTTCTTT
>NA|NA|TRBV9|TRBJ2-1
CASSDQARGEQFF
TGTGCCAGCAGTGACCAAGCGAGAGGTGAGCAGTTCTTC
>NA|NA|TRBV5-1|TRBJ2-7
CASSLVGTPEGEQYF
TGCGCCAGCAGCTTGGTTGGCACACCCGAAGGAGAGCAGTACTTC
>few|NA|TRBV28|TRBJ2-6
CASRQGNGANVLTF
TGTGCCAGCAGACAGGGTAATGGGGCCAACGTCCTGACTTTC